The present TCR beta chain was sequenced within a study of T cell responses to AZD1222 COVID-19 vaccine. The study, taken as a whole, reports: Samples come after the peak T cell response, not at day 14. Seropositive at baseline were only six AZD1222 recipients.

Here immunoSEQ multiplex PCR was the method, and the copy in TCRdb shows in-frame clones only, minus some. The profile shows 100,000 or so clones, about 80% of them singletons. Note on this clone: Antigen unknown.

The length of the CDR3 is 16 residues. CDR1 SGDLS and CDR2 YYNGEE come from the germline V gene. V gave up 4 bases and J gave up 2 bases, with 19 bases separating them. The chain is built from TRBV9 and TRBJ2-7; D is possibly TRBD1 (6 bases). Sequences were derived from peripheral blood, sampled on day 0 of AZD1222 vaccination. The receptor comes from an adult in good health. The CDR3 nucleotides read TGTGCCAGCAGCCCCCGAACAGGGTCCCTTGCCTACGAGCAGTACTTC. This gives the protein CASSPRTGSLAYEQYF.